The text below deals with one T cell receptor beta chain. The V end lost 8 bases, the J end lost 4 bases, and 11 bases lay between the germline ends. From germline, CDR1 is ENHRY and CDR2 SYGVKD. The CDR3 is 13 residues long. PBMC-derived CD4+ and CD8+ T cells were sorted. The record originates from a study of CD8+ T cells in alopecia areata. cDNA prepared by RNA extraction and subsequent reverse transcription served as the template for sequencing. Sequencing was performed with immunoSEQ multiplex PCR; in TCRdb, only in-frame clones are kept and a portion is missing. There are 150,000 to 200,000 clones in the sample; just under 60% occur only once, and approximately 15% lies in the top ten.

J is TRBJ2-2 and V is TRBV10-3; D is unclear. This sample comprised CD4+ T cells sorted from blood, obtained at week 0. This sequence was found in a human donor with alopecia areata. The CDR3 DNA is TGTGCCATCCACCACGACCGCACCGGGGAGCTGTTTTTT. Protein product: CAIHHDRTGELFF.